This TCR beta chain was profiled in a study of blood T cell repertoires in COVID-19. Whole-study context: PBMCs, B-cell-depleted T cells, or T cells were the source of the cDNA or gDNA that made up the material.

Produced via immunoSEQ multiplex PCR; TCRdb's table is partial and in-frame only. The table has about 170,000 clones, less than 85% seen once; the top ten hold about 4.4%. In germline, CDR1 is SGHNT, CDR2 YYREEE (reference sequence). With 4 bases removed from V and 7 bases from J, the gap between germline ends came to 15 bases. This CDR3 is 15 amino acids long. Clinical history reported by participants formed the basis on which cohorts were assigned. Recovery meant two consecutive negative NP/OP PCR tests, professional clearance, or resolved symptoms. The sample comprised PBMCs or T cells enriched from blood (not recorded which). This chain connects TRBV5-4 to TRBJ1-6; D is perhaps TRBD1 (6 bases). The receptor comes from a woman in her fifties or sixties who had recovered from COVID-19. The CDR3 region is CASSGGATINSPLHF. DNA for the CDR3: TGTGCCAGCAGCGGGGGGGCGACTATCAATTCACCCCTCCACTTT.